The TCR beta chain described here comes from a study of blood T cell repertoires in COVID-19. Study summary: Spain, Italy and the United States supplied samples that represented acute and convalescent COVID-19. T cells, B-cell-depleted T cells, or PBMCs supplied cDNA or gDNA.

The germline CDR1 and CDR2 sequences are LGHDT and YNNKEL (reference sequence). The CDR3 spans 16 residues. V shed 3 bases, J shed 5 bases, and the junction held 11 bases outside the gene matches. Data came from immunoSEQ multiplex PCR; TCRdb stores just in-frame clones and leaves some out. The data hold over 200,000 clones, with roughly nine tenths observed a single time. The clonotype was recovered from a man aged 55 to 70 with COVID-19, enrolled during active disease. Source material: peripheral blood. The chain links TRBV3-1 (or the pseudogene TRBV3-2) to TRBJ2-5, with 8 bases matching TRBD2. In DNA form, the CDR3 reads TGTGCCAGCAGCCACCCTAACAGCGGGAGTCGGGAGACCCAGTACTTC. Its protein is CASSHPNSGSRETQYF.